This T cell receptor beta chain was identified during a study of T-cell memory formation after mild COVID-19. Turning to the study itself: Largely donor-specific TCR clusters were found.

As regards this clonotype: What it recognizes is unknown.

Libraries for TCRalpha and TCRbeta carried sample barcodes and unique molecular identifiers via 5'RACE. TCRdb processed the 5' RACE reads anew with MiXCR; each CDR3 protein has one entry. The sample gives 300,000 to 350,000 distinct CDR3 sequences, roughly a fifth of which show up once; over 20% is in the top ten. This CDR3 is built from 12 residues. V was clipped by 9 bases and J by 2 bases, with 9 bases between them. Germline lookup yields CDR1 MNHNY and CDR2 SVGAGI (reference sequence). Study-level findings and limits: Clones contracting day 15 to 85 were balanced CD4/CD8; later expanders leaned CD4+. CD4+ contracting clones were mainly CM and EM; CD8+ ones, EMRA.

The source material was PBMCs or a T cell subset sorted from them (not recorded which). The chain links TRBV6-6 to TRBJ2-3; D unclear. The TCR originated in a man between 18 and 29 years old who had mild COVID-19 (a few samples of this study predate the infection). Cell type and time point are not known. The CDR3 loop reads CASCPSTDTQYF. Written as DNA, the CDR3 is TGTGCCAGTTGCCCGTCCACAGATACGCAGTATTTT.